These 10 T cell receptor beta chains originate from one sample sequenced in a study of T cells in women clearing cervical HPV infection. The repertoire was sequenced with immunoSEQ multiplex PCR; TCRdb's copy has only in-frame clones and lacks some. The repertoire shows tens of thousands of clones; the top ten hold 6.6%. Sequencing was done on a sample of blood buffy coat. All receptors come from a woman between 18 and 75 years old with a cervical HPV16 infection that either progressed to CIN3+ or cleared (not recorded which).

With regard to this clone: The CDR3 goes on 3 residues after the read ends, and that part is filled in from the germline J gene. This chain joins TRBV7-2 and TRBJ1-4, with TRBD1 identical over 8 bases. J gave up 5 bases and V 1 base, and 0 bases lay outside the gene matches. This CDR3 is built from 14 residues. From germline, CDR1 is SGHTA and CDR2 FQGNSA. The CDR3 DNA, read in part, is TGTGCCAGCAGCTTAGACAGGGGGAATGAAAAA. Its translation: CASSLDRGNEK. The full CDR3 sequence reads CASSLDRGNEKLFF.

Of note for this clone: The CDR3 end lies 3 residues beyond the end of the read and is filled in from the germline J gene. This chain joins TRBV10-3 and TRBJ2-2; 10 nucleotides line up with TRBD2. The length of the CDR3 is 16 residues. CDR1 ENHRY and CDR2 SYGVKD come from the germline V gene. Trimming cost V 5 bases and J 5 bases; bases outside gene matches: 8. The CDR3 is CAISLAGVLLTGELFF. CDR3 bases read: TGTGCCATCAGTCTAGCGGGAGTGTTGTTGACCGGGGAG.

Of note for this clone: The read falls 3 residues short of the CDR3 end, and the missing part is taken from the germline J gene. The chain employs TRBV4-1 and TRBJ1-2; D may be TRBD1 (6 bases). The CDR3 has 16 residues. CDR1 and CDR2 from the germline V gene are MGHRA and YSYEKL. V was shortened by 0 bases and J by 6 bases, with 17 bases between the two germline ends. This CDR3 is CASSQDFDSWGHGYTF. CDR3 DNA (partial): TGCGCCAGCAGCCAAGATTTTGACAGTTGGGGGCATGGC.

A word on this clone: The read comes to an end 3 residues before the CDR3 does, leaving the germline J gene to fill in the end. The rearrangement uses TRBV20-1 and TRBJ2-1, with TRBD2 identical over 9 bases. V was pared by 1 base and J by 1 base, with 8 bases of the junction left unmatched. Germline lookup yields CDR1 DFQATT and CDR2 SNEGSKA (reference sequence). The CDR3 is 17 amino acids. The chain's CDR3 is CSARARGLAFSYNEQFF. The CDR3 bases that were read are TGCAGTGCTAGAGCCCGCGGACTAGCGTTTTCCTACAATGAG.

Concerning this clone itself: The sequenced fragment ends 3 residues before the CDR3 boundary, so the rest is inferred from the germline J gene. The chain is built from TRBV2 and TRBJ2-1; 11 nucleotides align to TRBD2. CDR3 size: 14 residues. Germline CDR1 reads SNHLY; CDR2 reads FYNNEI. Losses at the gene ends were 8 bases for V and 5 bases for J; bases not matched to a gene: 5. Incomplete CDR3 DNA: TGTGCCAGCCGCCCGGGACTAGCGGACAATGAG. Its protein product is CASRPGLADNE. In full, the CDR3 is CASRPGLADNEQFF. The full variable domain, completed using reference TRBV2 and TRBJ2-1, is EPEVTQTPSHQVTQMGQEVILRCVPISNHLYFYWYRQILGQKVEFLVSFYNNEISEKSEIFDDQFSVERPDGSNFTLKIRSTKLEDSAMYFCASRPGLADNEQFFGPGTRLTVL.

As to this clone: The read gets to within 3 residues of the CDR3 end, and the germline J gene fills in the rest. The chain employs TRBV28 and TRBJ2-3; D is perhaps TRBD1 (6 bases). The CDR3 is made up of 14 amino acids. V was cut by 6 bases and J by 5 bases, with 15 bases left in between. Germline V CDR1 and CDR2: MDHEN, SYDVKM. CDR3 bases read: TGTGCCAGCAGAGGGACACCGGACGGAGATACG. It is translated as CASRGTPDGDT. The full CDR3 reads CASRGTPDGDTQYF.

As for this clone: The CDR3 end is not reached by the read, which stops 3 residues before it; the germline J gene fills it in. The chain couples TRBV30 to TRBJ2-5, with 8 bases fitting TRBD1. The CDR3 sequence is 16 residues long. The germline gives CDR1 GTSNPN, CDR2 SVGIG (reference sequence). With V trimmed by 1 base and J by 5 bases, 12 bases remained unmatched. The covered CDR3 bases are TGTGCCTGGAGTGGGTCGTGGGACAGGAGGGGGGAGACC. It yields the protein CAWSGSWDRRGET. The full-length CDR3 reads as CAWSGSWDRRGETQYF. Supplemented by reference TRBV30 and TRBJ2-5, the full variable domain reads SQTIHQWPATLVQPVGSPLSLECTVEGTSNPNLYWYRQAAGRGLQLLFYSVGIGQISSEVPQNLSASRPQDRQFILSSKKLLLSDSGFYLCAWSGSWDRRGETQYFGPGTRLLVL.

In the case of this clone: The CDR3 extends 3 residues past the end of the read, so its final part is completed from the germline J gene. The chain combines TRBV2 with TRBJ2-2; 8 positions match TRBD2. This CDR3 comprises 15 residues. V lost 4 bases to trimming and J lost 7 bases; unmatched junction nucleotides: 8. CDR1 is SNHLY, CDR2 FYNNEI, per germline. The CDR3 bases that were read are TGTGCCAGCAGTGTTAGAGCGGGAGTGGGCGGGGAG. It yields the protein CASSVRAGVGGE. The whole CDR3 region reads CASSVRAGVGGELFF.

A remark on this clone: The read terminates 3 residues before the CDR3 end, so the remaining end is supplied by the germline J gene. The gene calls are TRBV7-4 and TRBJ1-1; D remains ambiguous. V lost 5 bases to trimming and J lost 1 base, with 14 bases between them. Germline lookup yields CDR1 SGHVT and CDR2 SQSDAQ. The CDR3 is 15 residues long. Incomplete CDR3 DNA: TGTGCCAGCAGCGCCTCGCCCAGGAGGAACACTGAA. It encodes CASSASPRRNTE. The complete CDR3 reads CASSASPRRNTEAFF. Based on the CDR3 plus reference TRBV7-4 and TRBJ1-1, the full variable domain is GAGVSQSPRYKVAKRGRDVALRCDSISGHVTLYWYRQTLGQGSEVLTYSQSDAQRDKSGRPSGRFSAERPERSVSTLKIQRTEQGDSAVYLCASSASPRRNTEAFFGQGTRLTVV.

With regard to this clone: The CDR3 end falls 3 residues outside the read, so it is completed with the germline J gene. This rearrangement joins TRBV5-5 to TRBJ1-2; D is perhaps TRBD1 (5 bases). The CDR3 contains 14 residues. From germline, CDR1 is SGHKS and CDR2 YYEKEE (reference sequence). V lost 4 bases and J lost 6, with 16 bases in between. Partial CDR3 DNA: TGTGCCAGCAGCCCAGGCTGGCCGGGGGATGGC. It translates to CASSPGWPGDG. In full, the CDR3 reads CASSPGWPGDGYTF.